This is a list of T cell receptor beta chains from one sample in a study of cytomegalovirus exposure and HLA in healthy donors. The data were produced by immunoSEQ multiplex PCR, yet TCRdb's version contains in-frame clones alone and is incomplete. The sample gives 140,000 to 150,000 clones, 76% of which show up once; 1.5% to 2% is in the top ten. Sequencing input: PBMCs. These receptors originate from a woman aged 40 to 50 in good health and CMV-seronegative. The CDR3 runs from the conserved cysteine through the conserved F or W. The D gene is left open where the match is weak. Clone sizes are given selectively: once, few, many, or a class where the clone is expanded.

CDR3: CSTRQGAGEQYF; DNA: TGCAGCACAAGACAGGGGGCCGGGGAGCAGTACTTC; V: TRBV29-1; size: NA; D: TRBD1; J: TRBJ2-5
CDR3: CASNHGPYEQYF; DNA: TGTGCCAGCAATCACGGTCCCTACGAGCAGTACTTC; V: TRBV27; size: NA; D: NA; J: TRBJ2-7
CDR3: CASSPRTGDGYTF; DNA: TGTGCCAGCAGCCCAAGGACAGGGGATGGCTACACCTTC; V: TRBV11-2; size: NA; D: TRBD1; J: TRBJ1-2
CDR3: CASSIDTGELFF; DNA: TGTGCCAGCAGTATCGACACCGGGGAGCTGTTTTTT; V: TRBV28; size: once; D: NA; J: TRBJ2-2
CDR3: CATGGSTDTQYF; DNA: TGTGCCACCGGGGGAAGCACAGATACGCAGTATTTT; V: TRBV6-1; size: NA; D: NA; J: TRBJ2-3
CDR3: CASSDLPRQGARSETQYF; DNA: TGTGCCAGCAGTGATCTCCCCCGGCAGGGGGCTCGAAGTGAGACCCAGTACTTC; V: TRBV2; size: NA; D: TRBD1; J: TRBJ2-5
CDR3: CASSLQGVGETQYF; DNA: TGCGCCAGCAGCCTACAGGGGGTGGGAGAGACCCAGTACTTC; V: TRBV4-1; size: NA; D: TRBD1; J: TRBJ2-5
CDR3: CASQGGNNEAFF; DNA: TGTGCCAGTCAGGGGGGAAACAATGAAGCTTTCTTT; V: TRBV6-5; size: NA; D: TRBD1; J: TRBJ1-1
CDR3: CASSLGPQGSNQPQHF; DNA: TGTGCCAGCAGTTTGGGACCACAGGGTAGCAATCAGCCCCAGCATTTT; V: TRBV27; size: NA; D: NA; J: TRBJ1-5
CDR3: CASSAPKDRESYEQYF; DNA: TGTGCCAGCAGTGCTCCGAAAGACAGGGAGTCCTACGAGCAGTACTTC; V: TRBV2; size: NA; D: TRBD1; J: TRBJ2-7
CDR3: CASSSSAGSDAYEQYF; DNA: TGTGCCAGCAGTTCCAGCGCCGGCTCAGACGCCTACGAGCAGTACTTC; V: TRBV6-5; size: NA; D: NA; J: TRBJ2-7
CDR3: CAWIQGPYSYEQYF; DNA: TGTGCCTGGATTCAGGGCCCCTACTCCTACGAGCAGTACTTC; V: TRBV30; size: NA; D: NA; J: TRBJ2-7
CDR3: CATAGVGWFGANVLTF; DNA: TGCGCCACTGCGGGGGTGGGGTGGTTTGGGGCCAACGTCCTGACTTTC; V: TRBV4-3; size: few; D: TRBD2; J: TRBJ2-6
CDR3: CASSESYRGNGELFF; DNA: TGCGCCAGCAGTGAGTCGTACAGGGGAAACGGGGAGCTGTTTTTT; V: TRBV10-1; size: NA; D: TRBD1; J: TRBJ2-2
CDR3: CSVRTSTGGSEAFF; DNA: TGCAGCGTTAGGACGTCAACAGGGGGCAGTGAAGCTTTCTTT; V: TRBV29-1; size: few; D: TRBD1; J: TRBJ1-1
CDR3: CASSAGLGYTF; DNA: TGCGCCAGCAGTGCGGGGTTAGGCTACACCTTC; V: TRBV10-2; size: NA; D: NA; J: TRBJ1-2
CDR3: CASRRLAGGAYNEQFF; DNA: TGTGCCAGCAGAAGACTAGCGGGGGGGGCATACAATGAGCAGTTCTTC; V: TRBV6-7; size: NA; D: TRBD2; J: TRBJ2-1
CDR3: CASSLRLPSVPYEQYF; DNA: TGTGCCAGCAGTTTAAGGCTCCCTAGCGTCCCCTACGAGCAGTACTTC; V: TRBV28; size: NA; D: NA; J: TRBJ2-7
CDR3: CASSYLLEGNNEQFF; DNA: TGCGCCAGCAGCTATCTTTTAGAGGGAAACAATGAGCAGTTCTTC; V: TRBV5-1; size: NA; D: NA; J: TRBJ2-1
CDR3: CAWSGQRGTEAFF; DNA: TGTGCCTGGAGTGGACAGAGGGGGACTGAAGCTTTCTTT; V: TRBV30; size: NA; D: NA; J: TRBJ1-1
CDR3: CAWSDRGFQPQHF; DNA: TGTGCCTGGAGCGACCGGGGGTTTCAGCCCCAGCATTTT; V: TRBV30; size: NA; D: NA; J: TRBJ1-5
CDR3: CASSEYTGPYSNQPQHF; DNA: TGTGCCAGCAGTGAATATACAGGTCCCTATAGCAATCAGCCCCAGCATTTT; V: TRBV25-1; size: NA; D: NA; J: TRBJ1-5
CDR3: CASSAGTSGPNEQFF; DNA: TGTGCCAGCAGCGCCGGGACTAGCGGCCCTAATGAGCAGTTCTTC; V: TRBV5-6; size: NA; D: TRBD2; J: TRBJ2-1
CDR3: CASSLMAVIGVYAGGPGNEQFF; DNA: TGCGCCAGCAGCTTGATGGCAGTTATCGGGGTCTACGCGGGGGGGCCGGGTAATGAGCAGTTCTTC; V: TRBV5-1; size: NA; D: TRBD2; J: TRBJ2-1
CDR3: CASSLSGDTQYF; DNA: TGTGCCAGCAGCTTATCCGGGGATACGCAGTATTTT; V: TRBV7-9; size: NA; D: NA; J: TRBJ2-3
CDR3: CASSLVGRGRNTEAFF; DNA: TGTGCCAGCAGCTTGGTCGGCAGGGGACGGAACACTGAAGCTTTCTTT; V: TRBV5-4; size: NA; D: NA; J: TRBJ1-1
CDR3: CASSRPIYNEQFF; DNA: TGCGCCAGCAGCCGGCCCATTTACAATGAGCAGTTCTTC; V: TRBV4-1; size: NA; D: NA; J: TRBJ2-1
CDR3: CASSQGLGTEAFF; DNA: TGTGCCAGCAGCCAGGGGCTGGGCACTGAAGCTTTCTTT; V: TRBV9; size: NA; D: NA; J: TRBJ1-1
CDR3: CASSLNSNFGHGYTF; DNA: TGTGCCAGCAGTTTGAACAGTAACTTCGGTCATGGCTACACCTTC; V: TRBV27; size: once; D: NA; J: TRBJ1-2